Described below is a single TCR beta chain sequence and its context. Its antigen is as yet unknown. This entry is derived from a study of T-cell memory formation after mild COVID-19. In the study overall: TCR clusters were largely donor specific. Study conclusions and caveats: Mostly located in CM and EM were contracting CD4+ clones, with contracting CD8+ clones located in EMRA.

Sample barcodes and UMIs were carried by the TCR alpha and TCR beta cDNA libraries that 5'RACE generated with constant-segment primers. TCRdb re-analysed the 5' RACE reads in MiXCR, keeping a single row per CDR3 protein. The table lists 470,000 or so distinct CDR3 sequences, about 20% of them singletons. This CDR3 has 13 residues. Trimming left V 7 bases short and J 5 bases short, with 14 bases between. Germline values: CDR1 SEHNR, CDR2 FQNEAQ (reference sequence). The TCR sequence derives from a man aged 18-30 years who had mild COVID-19 (a few samples of this study predate the infection). Cell type and time point are not known. The sample was PBMCs or a T cell subset sorted from them (not recorded which). This rearrangement joins TRBV7-9 to TRBJ2-5; D is uncertain. The DNA of the CDR3 is TGTGCCAGCATCCCCCCAACATGGGAGACCCAGTACTTC. Translated, it gives CASIPPTWETQYF.